The 5 T cell receptor beta chains in this list originate from one sample, sequenced in a study of T cell responses to AZD1222 COVID-19 vaccine. Only in-frame clones appear in the TCRdb table, and some are missing; sequencing was by immunoSEQ multiplex PCR. Here the sample spans about 100,000 clones, around 87% being singletons. The source was peripheral blood, collected on day 0 of MenACWY control vaccination. The receptors were sampled from an adult in good health.

The rearrangement uses TRBV7-6 and TRBJ2-6; possible D gene TRBD1, 6 bases. V was shortened by 4 bases and J by 0 bases, with 16 bases between the two germline ends. CDR1 is SGHVS and CDR2 is FNYEAQ in the germline V gene. CDR3 length: 18 amino acids. The CDR3 protein is CASSSYRVRVSGANVLTF. CDR3 bases: TGTGCCAGCAGCTCTTACAGGGTTCGGGTCTCTGGGGCCAACGTCCTGACTTTC.

The chain has TRBV7-2 and TRBJ2-1; tentative D call: TRBD1 (5 bases). This CDR3 has 15 residues. CDR1 is SGHTA and CDR2 is FQGNSA in the germline V gene. V dropped 3 bases and J dropped 4 bases, with 13 bases sitting between them. The CDR3 DNA follows: TGTGCCAGCAGCTTTGTCCCTCAGGGATACAATGAGCAGTTCTTC. Encoded protein: CASSFVPQGYNEQFF.

The rearrangement joins TRBV5-1 to TRBJ2-1; D may be TRBD1 or TRBD2 (5 bases each). Germline V gives CDR1 SGHRS, CDR2 YFSETQ. CDR3 length: 14 residues. V was clipped by 4 bases and J by 7 bases, with 15 bases between them. CDR3 DNA sequence: TGCGCCAGCAGCCCCAGCGTGAGGGGAAATGAGCAGTTCTTC. This sequence encodes CASSPSVRGNEQFF.

The gene calls are TRBV6-1 and TRBJ1-4; TRBD1 aligns across 7 bases. The CDR3 is 14 residues long. V was pared by 1 base and J by 4 bases, with 0 bases of the junction left unmatched. Per the germline V gene, CDR1 is MNHNS and CDR2 is SASEGT. The CDR3 is CASSEGQGNEKLFF. The CDR3 DNA follows: TGTGCCAGCAGTGAAGGACAGGGTAATGAAAAACTGTTTTTT.

V and J are TRBV25-1 and TRBJ1-4, with D possibly being TRBD1 (6 bases). Trimming left V 6 bases short and J 5 bases short, with 7 bases between. Germline V CDR1 and CDR2: MGHDK, SYGVNS. The CDR3 totals 12 residues. CDR3 DNA: TGTGCCAGCAGGGACAGAAATGAAAAACTGTTTTTT. It encodes CASRDRNEKLFF.